Below are 17 T cell receptor beta chains sequenced from a single sample in a study of cytomegalovirus exposure and HLA in healthy donors. This PCR relied on a set of 60 Vbeta primers and 13 Jbeta primers. Profiled with immunoSEQ multiplex PCR; TCRdb holds only in-frame clones, not every one. This table has under 200,000 clones, more than 70% appearing once. Input material: PBMCs. The origin of the receptors is a man aged 35-49 years in good health and CMV-seropositive.

The chain is built from TRBV9 and TRBJ2-1; no definite D call. This CDR3 is 14 amino acids long. Deletions cut 0 bases from V and 6 bases from J, with 10 bases between. Germline CDR1 is SGDLS and CDR2 is YYNGEE. CDR3: CASSVGTTLNEQFF. The DNA for the CDR3 is TGTGCCAGCAGCGTAGGAACTACTCTCAATGAGCAGTTCTTC.

The gene calls are TRBV27 and TRBJ2-7; D perhaps matches TRBD1 (6 bases). The V end lost 5 bases, the J end lost 0 bases, and 17 bases lay between the germline ends. This CDR3 comprises 16 residues. Germline loops: CDR1 MNHEY, CDR2 SMNVEV (reference sequence). DNA of the CDR3: TGTGCCAGCAGTCCTTCGTCAGGACAGCTCTCCTACGAGCAGTACTTC. This sequence encodes CASSPSSGQLSYEQYF.

The chain joins TRBV4-1 to TRBJ2-1; TRBD2 matches at 8 bases. The V and J ends lost 4 bases and 2 bases, in that order; junction bases with no gene match: 7. The CDR3 runs to 16 residues. From germline, CDR1 is MGHRA and CDR2 YSYEKL. The CDR3 here is CASSRYSGITYNEQFF. Written as DNA, the CDR3 is TGCGCCAGCAGCCGTTATAGCGGGATCACCTACAATGAGCAGTTCTTC.

This clone was seen only once. The chain couples TRBV30 to TRBJ2-3; a weak D match, TRBD1 (5 bases). From germline, CDR1 is GTSNPN and CDR2 SVGIG (reference sequence). The ends were cut back, 1 base at V and 1 base at J, with 9 bases in the middle. This CDR3 contains 14 residues. DNA of the CDR3: TGTGCCTGGAGTGAGCAGGGCGGCACAGATACGCAGTATTTT. Translated: CAWSEQGGTDTQYF. The full variable domain, in which reference TRBV30 and TRBJ2-3 provide the parts outside the CDR3, is SQTIHQWPATLVQPVGSPLSLECTVEGTSNPNLYWYRQAAGRGLQLLFYSVGIGQISSEVPQNLSASRPQDRQFILSSKKLLLSDSGFYLCAWSEQGGTDTQYFGPGTRLTVL.

The chain links TRBV5-6 to TRBJ2-5; the D gene is possibly TRBD1 (6 bases). The V gene's germline CDR1 is SGHDT and CDR2 YYEEEE. This CDR3 is 14 amino acids long. The ends were cut back, 0 bases at V and 5 bases at J, with 11 bases in the middle. In DNA form, the CDR3 reads TGTGCCAGCAGCTTGGTGGGGGCGGAGGAGACCCAGTACTTC. It yields the protein CASSLVGAEETQYF.

The chain employs TRBV7-8 and TRBJ2-3; 10 positions match TRBD1. Trimming cost V 0 bases and J 2 bases; bases outside gene matches: 8. Germline CDR1 and CDR2: SGHVS and FQNEAQ. The length of the CDR3 is 18 residues. This CDR3 is CASSLALFGTGATDTQYF. Here the CDR3 DNA reads TGTGCCAGCAGCTTAGCGTTATTTGGGACAGGGGCCACAGATACGCAGTATTTT.

Notes on this clone: The junction departs from the called germline gene at one end, perhaps through a read error. This chain uses TRBV7-7 with TRBJ2-1, with 12 bases aligning to TRBD2. The CDR3 length is 15 residues. Germline V lookup: CDR1 SSHAT, CDR2 FNYEAQ (reference sequence). CDR3 sequence reads: CASSQTSGSYNEQFF. CDR3 in DNA: TGTGCTAGCAGCCAGACTAGCGGGAGCTACAATGAGCAGTTCTTC.

CDR3: CASSYSGGGPYEQYF. The CDR3 DNA reads as TGTGCCAGCAGTTACTCGGGGGGGGGCCCCTACGAGCAGTACTTC. The rearrangement links TRBV6-5 to TRBJ2-7; TRBD2 is a possible D gene (7 bases). The V gene's germline CDR1 is MNHEY and CDR2 SVGAGI. This CDR3 is built from 15 residues. V was pared by 0 bases and J by 2 bases, with 11 bases between.

The chain combines TRBV5-6 with TRBJ2-7; unclear D gene. With 0 bases removed from V and 3 bases from J, the gap between germline ends came to 10 bases. The germline V gene encodes CDR1 SGHDT and CDR2 YYEEEE. This CDR3 region has 14 residues. CDR3 DNA sequence: TGTGCCAGCAGCTTGGGAGACACTTACTACGAGCAGTACTTC. Its translation: CASSLGDTYYEQYF.

The J gene is TRBJ1-2, the V gene TRBV5-1; TRBD1 is a possible D gene (5 bases). Trimming shortened V by 0 bases and J by 6 bases, and 15 bases separated the two germline ends. Germline V CDR1 and CDR2: SGHRS, YFSETQ. The CDR3 is made up of 15 amino acids. The CDR3 is CASSLEAGGRNGYTF. CDR3 DNA sequence: TGCGCCAGCAGCTTGGAAGCGGGGGGACGGAATGGCTACACCTTC.

This chain uses TRBV4-3 with TRBJ2-7; weak D call: TRBD2 (6 bases). CDR1 and CDR2 (germline): LGHNA, YSLEER. The germline V and J ends were trimmed by 9 bases and 0 bases, with 12 bases remaining between them. CDR3 length equals 13 residues. CDR3 sequence: CASGETSSYEQYF. The CDR3, as DNA: TGCGCCAGTGGAGAGACTAGCTCCTACGAGCAGTACTTC.

The chain links TRBV7-3 to TRBJ2-2; perhaps TRBD2 as D (6 bases). Germline CDR1 and CDR2: SGHTA and FQGTGA. The CDR3 loop spans 14 amino acids. The V end lost 5 bases, the J end lost 6 bases, and 13 bases lay between the germline ends. CDR3 coding DNA: TGTGCCAGCAGCACCCGACTAGACGCCGGGGAGCTGTTTTTT. Its translation is CASSTRLDAGELFF.

This clone was seen a few times. This chain links TRBV4-1 with TRBJ2-1, with 9 bases fitting TRBD2. The CDR3 extends over 17 amino acids. Germline assignment: CDR1 MGHRA and CDR2 YSYEKL. Trimming cost V 0 bases and J 7 bases; bases outside gene matches: 10. The CDR3 is CASSQDHAGGPRNEQFF. CDR3 DNA: TGCGCCAGCAGCCAAGATCACGCGGGAGGGCCGAGGAATGAGCAGTTCTTC.

The chain is built from TRBV2 and TRBJ1-5, with D unclear. CDR1 and CDR2 (germline): SNHLY, FYNNEI. The germline V and J ends were trimmed by 5 bases and 4 bases, with 9 bases remaining between them. This CDR3 contains 13 residues. CDR3 bases: TGTGCCAGCAGTTGGGAGGATAATCAGCCCCAGCATTTT. Its translation: CASSWEDNQPQHF.

A single count supports this clone. V and J are TRBV5-1 and TRBJ1-2, with unresolved D. CDR1 and CDR2 from the germline V gene are SGHRS and YFSETQ. The CDR3 runs to 13 residues. V lost 4 bases and J lost 10, with 17 bases in between. The CDR3: CASSPMGEGVYTF. CDR3 DNA sequence: TGCGCCAGCAGCCCTATGGGCGAGGGTGTCTACACCTTC. Full variable domain (remainder filled in from reference TRBV5-1 and TRBJ1-2): KAGVTQTPRYLIKTRGQQVTLSCSPISGHRSVSWYQQTPGQGLQFLFEYFSETQRNKGNFPGRFSGRQFSNSRSEMNVSTLELGDSALYLCASSPMGEGVYTFGSGTRLTVV.

The gene calls are TRBV2 and TRBJ1-2, with 9 positions matching TRBD1. The V and J ends lost 6 bases and 4 bases, in that order; junction bases with no gene match: 3. The CDR3 contains 13 residues. CDR1 and CDR2 from the germline V gene are SNHLY and FYNNEI. CDR3 protein: CASRDRGFYGYTF. DNA of the CDR3: TGTGCCAGCAGAGACAGGGGGTTCTATGGCTACACCTTC.

For this clone: Because the CDR3 is missing its conserved closing phenylalanine or tryptophan, this is likely a read error. The genes are TRBV7-2 and TRBJ2-7, with 8 bases that match TRBD2. The CDR3 totals 15 residues. Germline V gene sequence: CDR1 SGHTA, CDR2 FQGNSA. V lost 0 bases to trimming and J lost 6 bases; unmatched junction nucleotides: 7. The CDR3 reads CASSLAEVAGFEQYL. CDR3 sequence (DNA): TGTGCCAGCAGCTTAGCGGAGGTAGCGGGGTTCGAGCAGTACCTC.